This section outlines one T cell receptor (beta chain) sequence together with its context. The data are from a study of shared T cell receptors in the human thymus. Assay: immunoSEQ multiplex PCR; the TCRdb copy retains only in-frame clones and omits some. The data hold hundreds of thousands of clones, with 88% observed a single time. Germline V gene data show CDR1 as SGHNT and CDR2 as YYREEE (reference sequence). The CDR3 is 18 amino acids. The V gene end was trimmed by 0 bases and the J gene end by 0 bases; junction bases not matched to a gene: 9. This same sample was also taken into another study, of human thymus T cells. As that report states: Resections from corrective heart surgery provided thymus tissue.

Sample: thymocytes. This receptor was taken from a boy under two years old with a congenital heart defect. The gene calls are TRBV5-4 and TRBJ2-3; 8 nucleotides agree with TRBD2. In DNA, the CDR3 is TGTGCCAGCAGCTTGGCCCGAGGCGGGAGGCCTAGCACAGATACGCAGTATTTT. The encoded protein is CASSLARGGRPSTDTQYF.